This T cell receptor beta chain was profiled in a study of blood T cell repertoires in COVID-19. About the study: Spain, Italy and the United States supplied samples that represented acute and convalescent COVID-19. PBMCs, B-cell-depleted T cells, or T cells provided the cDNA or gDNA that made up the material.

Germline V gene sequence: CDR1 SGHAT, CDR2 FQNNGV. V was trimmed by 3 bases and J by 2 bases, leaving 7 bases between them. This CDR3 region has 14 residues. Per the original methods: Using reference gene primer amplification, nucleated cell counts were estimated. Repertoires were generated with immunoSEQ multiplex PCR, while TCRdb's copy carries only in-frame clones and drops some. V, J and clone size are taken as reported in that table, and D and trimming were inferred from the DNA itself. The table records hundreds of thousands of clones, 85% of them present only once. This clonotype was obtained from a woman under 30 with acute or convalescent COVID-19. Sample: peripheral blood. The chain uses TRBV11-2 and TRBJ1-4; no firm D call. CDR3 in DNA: TGTGCCAGCAGCTTTCCCTTCACTAATGAAAAACTGTTTTTT. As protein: CASSFPFTNEKLFF.